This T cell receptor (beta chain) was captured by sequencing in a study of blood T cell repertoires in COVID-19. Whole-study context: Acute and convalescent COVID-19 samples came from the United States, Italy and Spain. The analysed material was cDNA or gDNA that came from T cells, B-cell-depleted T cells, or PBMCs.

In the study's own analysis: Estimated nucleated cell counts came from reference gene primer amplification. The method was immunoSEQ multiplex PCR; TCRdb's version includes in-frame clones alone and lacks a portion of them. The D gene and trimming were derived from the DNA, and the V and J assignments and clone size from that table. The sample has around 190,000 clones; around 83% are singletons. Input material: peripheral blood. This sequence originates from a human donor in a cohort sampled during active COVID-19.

The CDR3 spells CASRWTGGDNEQFF. DNA of the CDR3: TGTGCCAGCAGGTGGACAGGCGGAGACAATGAGCAGTTCTTC. The genes are TRBV6-5 and TRBJ2-1; 7 bases map to TRBD1. CDR1 and CDR2 from the germline V gene are MNHEY and SVGAGI. With 6 bases clipped from V and 5 bases from J, the junction kept 7 bases outside the gene matches. There are 14 residues in the CDR3.